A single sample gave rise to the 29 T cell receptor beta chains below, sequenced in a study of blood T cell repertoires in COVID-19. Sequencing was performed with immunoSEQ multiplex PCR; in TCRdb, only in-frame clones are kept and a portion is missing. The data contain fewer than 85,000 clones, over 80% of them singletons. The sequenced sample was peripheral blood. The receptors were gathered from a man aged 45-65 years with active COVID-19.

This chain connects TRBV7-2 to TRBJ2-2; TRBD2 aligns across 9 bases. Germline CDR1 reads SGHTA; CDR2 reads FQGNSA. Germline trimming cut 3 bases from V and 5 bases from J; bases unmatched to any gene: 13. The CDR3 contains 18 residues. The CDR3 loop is CASSFSGGSGSRTGELFF. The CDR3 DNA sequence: TGTGCCAGCAGCTTTAGCGGGGGTAGCGGGAGTAGAACCGGGGAGCTGTTTTTT.

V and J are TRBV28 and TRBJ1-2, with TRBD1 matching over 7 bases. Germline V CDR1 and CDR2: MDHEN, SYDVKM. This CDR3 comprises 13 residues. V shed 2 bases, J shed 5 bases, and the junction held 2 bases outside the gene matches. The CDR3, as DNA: TGTGCCAGCAGTTTAGAGGGGGCGTATGGCTACACCTTC. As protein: CASSLEGAYGYTF.

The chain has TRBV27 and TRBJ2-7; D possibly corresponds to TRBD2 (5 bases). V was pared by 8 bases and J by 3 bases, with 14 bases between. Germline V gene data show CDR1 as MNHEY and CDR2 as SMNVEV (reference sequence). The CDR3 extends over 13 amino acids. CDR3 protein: CASSEGLNYEQYF. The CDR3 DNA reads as TGTGCCAGCTCCGAGGGTCTTAACTACGAGCAGTACTTC.

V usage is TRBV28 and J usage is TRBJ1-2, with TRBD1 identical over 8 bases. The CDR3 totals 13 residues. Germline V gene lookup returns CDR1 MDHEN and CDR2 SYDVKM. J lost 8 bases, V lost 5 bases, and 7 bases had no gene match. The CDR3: CASSIQGAEGYTF. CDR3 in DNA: TGTGCCAGCAGTATTCAGGGGGCGGAAGGCTACACCTTC.

DNA for the CDR3: TGTGCCAGCACCCTGACTAGCGGGGGGGCCGAAGCGCAGTATTTT. Protein sequence: CASTLTSGGAEAQYF. The rearrangement joins TRBV5-6 to TRBJ2-3; TRBD2 matches 14 bases. The CDR3 runs 15 residues. The V segment lost 6 bases and the J segment 10 bases; nucleotides outside the gene matches: 10. Germline CDR1 reads SGHDT; CDR2 reads YYEEEE. Together with reference TRBV5-6 and TRBJ2-3, the CDR3 gives the full variable domain: DAGVTQSPTHLIKTRGQQVTLRCSPKSGHDTVSWYQQALGQGPQFIFQYYEEEERQRGNFPDRFSGHQFPNYSSELNVNALLLGDSALYLCASTLTSGGAEAQYFGPGTRLTVL.

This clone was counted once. CDR3 loop: CASSFPSIPREYF. CDR3 coding DNA: TGTGCCAGCAGCTTTCCGTCCATTCCCAGGGAGTACTTC. The V call is TRBV5-5, the J call TRBJ2-5; D is perhaps TRBD1 (5 bases). The CDR3 loop spans 13 amino acids. The germline V and J ends were trimmed by 2 bases and 12 bases, with 17 bases remaining between them. CDR1 and CDR2 from the germline V gene are SGHKS and YYEKEE (reference sequence).

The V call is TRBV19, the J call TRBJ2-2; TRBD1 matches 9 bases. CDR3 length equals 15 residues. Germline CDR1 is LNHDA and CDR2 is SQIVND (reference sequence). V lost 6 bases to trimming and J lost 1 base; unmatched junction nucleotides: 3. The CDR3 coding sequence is TGTGCCAGTAGAGGGGGACAGGGGAACACCGGGGAGCTGTTTTTT. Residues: CASRGGQGNTGELFF.

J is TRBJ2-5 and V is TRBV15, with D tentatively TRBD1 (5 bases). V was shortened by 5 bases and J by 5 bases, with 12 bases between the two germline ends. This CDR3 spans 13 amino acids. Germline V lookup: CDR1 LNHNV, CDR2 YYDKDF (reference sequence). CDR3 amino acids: CATSGQGLETQYF. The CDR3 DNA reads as TGTGCCACCAGCGGTCAGGGTCTGGAGACCCAGTACTTC.

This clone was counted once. The DNA for the CDR3 is TGTGCCAGCAGTACCCCGGGACAGCCCGCTGGGGCCAACGTCCTGACTTTC. It yields the protein CASSTPGQPAGANVLTF. This chain links TRBV6-7 with TRBJ2-6; 7 nucleotides line up with TRBD1. TRBV6-7 is flagged as an ORF with uncertain function. V trimming: 5 bases; J trimming: 2 bases; junction bases outside the gene matches: 9. This CDR3 spans 17 amino acids.

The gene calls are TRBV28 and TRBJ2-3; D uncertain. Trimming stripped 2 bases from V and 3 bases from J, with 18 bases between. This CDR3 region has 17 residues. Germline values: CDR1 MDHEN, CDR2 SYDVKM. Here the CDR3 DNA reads TGTGCCAGCAGTTTAAACCCTCAGACATGGCAAACAGATACGCAGTATTTT. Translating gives CASSLNPQTWQTDTQYF.

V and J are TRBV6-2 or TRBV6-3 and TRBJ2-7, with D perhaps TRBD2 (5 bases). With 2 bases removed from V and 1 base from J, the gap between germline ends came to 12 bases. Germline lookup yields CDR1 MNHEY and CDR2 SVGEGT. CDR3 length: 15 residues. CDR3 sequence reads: CASSYGILVSYEQYF. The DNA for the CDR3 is TGTGCCAGCAGTTACGGAATACTAGTTTCCTACGAGCAGTACTTC.

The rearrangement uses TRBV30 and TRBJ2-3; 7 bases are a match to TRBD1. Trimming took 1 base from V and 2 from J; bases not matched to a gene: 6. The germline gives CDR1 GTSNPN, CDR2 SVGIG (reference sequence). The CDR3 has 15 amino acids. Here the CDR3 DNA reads TGTGCCTGGAGTGGGACAGGCGTAACCACAGATACGCAGTATTTT. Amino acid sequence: CAWSGTGVTTDTQYF.

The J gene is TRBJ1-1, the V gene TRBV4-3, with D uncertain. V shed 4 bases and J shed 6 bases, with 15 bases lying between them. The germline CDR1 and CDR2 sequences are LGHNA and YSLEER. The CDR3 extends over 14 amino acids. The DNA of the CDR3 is TGCGCCAGCAGCCTGCGGGGAGGGAAGGCTGAAGCTTTCTTT. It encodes CASSLRGGKAEAFF.

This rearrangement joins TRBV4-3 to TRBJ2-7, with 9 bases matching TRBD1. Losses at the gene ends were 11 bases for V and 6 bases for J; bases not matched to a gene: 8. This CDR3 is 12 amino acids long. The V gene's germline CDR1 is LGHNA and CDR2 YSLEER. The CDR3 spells CASGTGLGEQYF. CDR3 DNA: TGCGCCTCCGGGACAGGGTTGGGCGAGCAGTACTTC.

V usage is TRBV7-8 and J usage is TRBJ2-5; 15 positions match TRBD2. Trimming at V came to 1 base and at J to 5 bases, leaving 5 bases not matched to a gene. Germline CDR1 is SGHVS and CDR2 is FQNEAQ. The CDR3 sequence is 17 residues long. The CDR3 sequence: CASSLGRTSGGAETQYF. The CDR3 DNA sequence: TGTGCCAGCAGCTTAGGGAGGACTAGCGGGGGGGCGGAGACCCAGTACTTC.

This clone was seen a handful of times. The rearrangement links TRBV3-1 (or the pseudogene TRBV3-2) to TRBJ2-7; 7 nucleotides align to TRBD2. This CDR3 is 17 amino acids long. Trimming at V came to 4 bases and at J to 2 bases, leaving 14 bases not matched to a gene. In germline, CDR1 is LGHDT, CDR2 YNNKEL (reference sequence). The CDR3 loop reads CASSPRAGVMLTYEQYF. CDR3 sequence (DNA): TGTGCCAGCAGCCCCCGTGCGGGAGTGATGTTGACCTACGAGCAGTACTTC.

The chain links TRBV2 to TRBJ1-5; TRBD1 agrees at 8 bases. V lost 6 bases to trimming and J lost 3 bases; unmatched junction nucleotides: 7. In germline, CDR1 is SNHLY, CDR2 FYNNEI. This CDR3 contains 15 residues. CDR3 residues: CASSLLQGDNQPQHF. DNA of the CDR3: TGTGCCAGCAGCCTCCTACAGGGGGACAATCAGCCCCAGCATTTT.

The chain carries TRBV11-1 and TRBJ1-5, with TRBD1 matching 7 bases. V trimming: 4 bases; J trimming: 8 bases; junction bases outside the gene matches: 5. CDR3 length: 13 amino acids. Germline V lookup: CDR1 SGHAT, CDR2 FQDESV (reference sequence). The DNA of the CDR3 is TGTGCCAGCAGCTGGGAACAGGGGAAGCCCCAGCATTTT. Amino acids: CASSWEQGKPQHF.

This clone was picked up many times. The DNA for the CDR3 is TGTGCCAGTCTCCCTCGGGACAGATCGAACACTGAAGCTTTCTTT. Translated, it gives CASLPRDRSNTEAFF. V usage is TRBV19 and J usage is TRBJ1-1, with 7 bases identical to TRBD1. The CDR3 runs to 15 residues. The V gene end was trimmed by 8 bases and the J gene end by 1 base; junction bases not matched to a gene: 10. CDR1 is LNHDA and CDR2 is SQIVND in the germline V gene (reference sequence).

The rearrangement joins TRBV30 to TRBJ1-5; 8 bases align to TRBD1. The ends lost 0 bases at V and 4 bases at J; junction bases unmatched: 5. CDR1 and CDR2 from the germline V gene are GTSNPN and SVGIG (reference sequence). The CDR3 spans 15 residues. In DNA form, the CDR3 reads TGTGCCTGGAGTGTATCAGGGGGCCAGAATCAGCCCCAGCATTTT. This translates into CAWSVSGGQNQPQHF. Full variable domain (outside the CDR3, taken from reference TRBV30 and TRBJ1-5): SQTIHQWPATLVQPVGSPLSLECTVEGTSNPNLYWYRQAAGRGLQLLFYSVGIGQISSEVPQNLSASRPQDRQFILSSKKLLLSDSGFYLCAWSVSGGQNQPQHFGDGTRLSIL.

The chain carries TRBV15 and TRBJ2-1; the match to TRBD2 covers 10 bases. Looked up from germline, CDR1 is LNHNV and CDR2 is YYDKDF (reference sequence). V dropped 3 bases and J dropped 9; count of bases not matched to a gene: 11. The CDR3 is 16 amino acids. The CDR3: CATSSLISGRAGEQFF. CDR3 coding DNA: TGTGCCACCAGCAGCCTGATAAGCGGGAGGGCCGGTGAGCAGTTCTTC.

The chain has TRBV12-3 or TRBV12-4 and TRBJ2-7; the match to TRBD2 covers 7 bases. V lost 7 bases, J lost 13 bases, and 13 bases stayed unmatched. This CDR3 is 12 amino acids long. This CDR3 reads CASNLGVGGKYF. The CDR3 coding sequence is TGTGCCAGCAACCTTGGGGTGGGGGGGAAATACTTC.

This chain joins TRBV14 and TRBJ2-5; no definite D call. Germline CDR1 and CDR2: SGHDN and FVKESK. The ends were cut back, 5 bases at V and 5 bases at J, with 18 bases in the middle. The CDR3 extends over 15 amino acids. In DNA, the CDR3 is TGTGCCAGCAGCGCAAGGTGGGCTACCTCGGAGACCCAGTACTTC. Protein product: CASSARWATSETQYF.

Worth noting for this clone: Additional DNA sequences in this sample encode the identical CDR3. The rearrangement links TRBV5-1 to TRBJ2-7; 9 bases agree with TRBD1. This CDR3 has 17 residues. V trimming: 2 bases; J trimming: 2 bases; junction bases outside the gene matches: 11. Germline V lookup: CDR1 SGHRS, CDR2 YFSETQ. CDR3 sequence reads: CASSLSSGTGYTYEQYF. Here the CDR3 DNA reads TGCGCCAGCAGCTTATCATCCGGGACAGGGTACACCTACGAGCAGTACTTC.

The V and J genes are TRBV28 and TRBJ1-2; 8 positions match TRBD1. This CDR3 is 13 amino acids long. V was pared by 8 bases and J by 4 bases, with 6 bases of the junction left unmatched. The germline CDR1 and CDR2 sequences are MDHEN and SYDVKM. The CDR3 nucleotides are TGTGCCAGCGGTAGACAGGGGTCCTATGGCTACACCTTC. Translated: CASGRQGSYGYTF.

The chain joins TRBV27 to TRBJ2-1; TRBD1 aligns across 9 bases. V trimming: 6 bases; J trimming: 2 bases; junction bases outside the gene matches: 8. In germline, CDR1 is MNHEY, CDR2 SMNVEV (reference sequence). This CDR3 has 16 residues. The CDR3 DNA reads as TGTGCCAGCAGCCTAGGCCGGGACAGGGCCTACAATGAGCAGTTCTTC. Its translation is CASSLGRDRAYNEQFF.

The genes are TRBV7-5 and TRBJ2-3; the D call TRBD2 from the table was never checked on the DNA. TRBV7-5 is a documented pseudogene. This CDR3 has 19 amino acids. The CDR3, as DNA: TGTGTCAGAAGCTTAGTGAGGCTAGCGGGGGGTAATAGCACAGATACGCAGTATTTT. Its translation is CVRSLVRLAGGNSTDTQYF.

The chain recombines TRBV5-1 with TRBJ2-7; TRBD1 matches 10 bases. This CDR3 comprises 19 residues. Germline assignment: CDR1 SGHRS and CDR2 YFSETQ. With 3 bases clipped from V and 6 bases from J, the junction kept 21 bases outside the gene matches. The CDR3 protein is CASSYYRDRGLTERAEQYF. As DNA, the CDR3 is TGCGCCAGCAGCTACTACCGGGACAGGGGTCTTACTGAGAGGGCCGAGCAGTACTTC.

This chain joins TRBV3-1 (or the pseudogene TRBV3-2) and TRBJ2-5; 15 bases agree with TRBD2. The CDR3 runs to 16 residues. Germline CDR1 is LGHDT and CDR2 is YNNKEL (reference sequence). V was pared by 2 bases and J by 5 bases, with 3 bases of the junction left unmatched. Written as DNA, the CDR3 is TGTGCCAGCAGCCAAACTGGACTAGCGGGAGGGGAGACCCAGTACTTC. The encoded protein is CASSQTGLAGGETQYF.